This record covers a single TCR beta chain. The germline V and J ends were trimmed by 3 bases and 3 bases, with 15 bases remaining between them. The CDR3 extends over 15 amino acids. Per germline, CDR1 KGHSH and CDR2 LQKENI. TCRdb keeps only in-frame clones here, not all; method: immunoSEQ multiplex PCR. Among around 70,000 clones listed, about four fifths were seen once. The sample originates from a study of blood T cell repertoires in COVID-19. Study-level background: COVID-19 samples collected from the United States, Italy and Spain covered acute and convalescent phases. PBMCs, B-cell-depleted T cells, or T cells were the source of the cDNA or gDNA that made up the material.

This TCR came from a woman between 65 and 79 years old with acute or convalescent COVID-19. Sequences were obtained from peripheral blood. The gene calls are TRBV18 and TRBJ2-7; unclear D gene. The CDR3 loop is CASSPGPTPSYEQYF. Written as DNA, the CDR3 is TGTGCCAGCTCACCGGGCCCGACACCCAGCTACGAGCAGTACTTC.